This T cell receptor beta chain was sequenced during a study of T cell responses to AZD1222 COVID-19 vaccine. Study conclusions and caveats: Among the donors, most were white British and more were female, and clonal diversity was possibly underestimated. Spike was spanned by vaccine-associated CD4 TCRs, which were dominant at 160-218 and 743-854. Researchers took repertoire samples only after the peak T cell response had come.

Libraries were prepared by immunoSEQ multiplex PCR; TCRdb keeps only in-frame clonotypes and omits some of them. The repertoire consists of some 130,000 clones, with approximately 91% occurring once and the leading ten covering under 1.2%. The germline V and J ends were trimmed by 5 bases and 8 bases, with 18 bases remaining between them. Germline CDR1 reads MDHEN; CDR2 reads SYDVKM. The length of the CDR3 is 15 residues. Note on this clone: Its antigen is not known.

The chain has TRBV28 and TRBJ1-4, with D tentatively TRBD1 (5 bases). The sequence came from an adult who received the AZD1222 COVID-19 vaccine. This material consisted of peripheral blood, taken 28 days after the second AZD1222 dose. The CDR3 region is CASSLWDGGSEKLFF. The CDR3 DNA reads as TGTGCCAGCAGTCTTTGGGACGGCGGGTCCGAAAAACTGTTTTTT.